This TCR beta chain was found in a study of human T cells and chemical hapten exposure (dated by TCRdb to the early 2020s). Regarding the complete study: The libraries were sequenced as a pool, and the TCR yield per sample differed mostly because of small variations in library volumes within the pool. This study followed changes in the peripheral blood TCR repertoire in vivo during primary and secondary sensitization of alopecia patients to the hapten diphenylcyclopropenone (DPC). Both TCR alpha and TCR beta chains were sequenced from each blood RNA sample.

Unfractionated whole blood was collected in Tempus Blood RNA tubes, and total RNA was extracted from that blood. Five or six healthy volunteers served as TCR sequencing controls and were bled at day 0, 2 weeks and 6 weeks. For CDR1 and CDR2, the germline V gene (reference sequence) lists LGHDT and YNNKEL. CDR3 length: 15 amino acids, cysteine to phenylalanine. Kept here is only the CDR3 DNA, which spans 45 bases and is read in frame from base 1. V was cut back by 1 base and J by 0 bases, leaving a gap of 7 bases between them. Only a few counts were recorded for this clonotype. Its antigen is not yet known. Base qualities are not at hand, and no much larger clone is one base apart. Study-wide conclusions, independent of this receptor: After repeated subsampling, changes were observed in the strength of the expansion versus patch-test correlation and in the threshold at which the correlation became significant. DPC sensitization did not change how many TCRs were above 1 in 1000 frequency, and no evidence was found of alterations in global repertoire structure.

Library preparation was by 5' RACE. The listed sequencing device is Illumina MiSeq. During library preparation, unique molecular identifiers were attached to individual cDNA molecules so that TCRs could be counted quantitatively and reproducibly. The paper's processing steps were these. The median number of TCRs per sample was 95,638, ranging from 23,224 to 690,600. V, J and CDR3 annotation of the TCR reads was performed with the Decombinator software suite. Every sample was subsampled to the same number of TCRs (28,000) for the PS versus PT1 abundance plots. Expanded TCRs were defined as absent before sensitization and observed at least eight times at the 2-week time point. TCRdb redid the processing of the public reads, applying fastp at Q25 and MiXCR, and retained in-frame beta chains. When rows share a CDR3 protein, they turn into one entry using the most common DNA and genes. The V and J calls were determined by TCRdb, not by the authors. In this sample the table shows roughly 120,000 distinct CDR3 sequences, approximately 20% of which occur a single time. Roughly 2.8% of the sample goes to the ten largest clones.

The V gene is TRBV3-1 and the J gene is TRBJ1-3, with no confidently assigned D gene. The source is a human donor in good health. In nucleotide form, the sequence is TGTGCCAGCAGCCAAGGATCCGGCTCTGGAAACACCATATATTTT. Its coded protein is CASSQGSGSGNTIYF.